Listed here is a single T cell receptor beta chain. Some clones are missing from TCRdb's copy, which holds only in-frame ones; the method was immunoSEQ multiplex PCR. The sample includes around 300,000 clones, roughly nine tenths of them seen just once. The source of the sample is a study of blood T cell repertoires in COVID-19. Overall study context: Researchers got acute and convalescent COVID-19 samples from the United States, Italy and Spain.

The CDR3 runs 13 residues. V gave up 5 bases and J gave up 6 bases; unmatched junction bases: 5. Germline CDR1 and CDR2: GTSNPN and SVGIG (reference sequence). Cohorts were assigned according to the clinical history that participants reported. Source material: PBMCs or T cells enriched from blood (not recorded which). The rearrangement links TRBV30 to TRBJ2-2; 8 bases fit TRBD1. The receptor was derived from a woman aged 45-59 years who had recovered from COVID-19. CDR3 region: CAWGTGGSGELFF. The CDR3 coding sequence is TGTGCCTGGGGGACAGGCGGGTCCGGGGAGCTGTTTTTT.